This TCR beta chain comes out of a study of yellow fever vaccine responses in identical twins. Trimming took 6 bases from V and 6 from J; bases not matched to a gene: 9. Germline-derived CDR1 and CDR2 are DFQATT and SNEGSKA (reference sequence). This CDR3 comprises 15 residues. TCRdb reprocessed the RT-PCR reads via MiXCR and lists one record per CDR3 protein. Seen here are 9,500 to 11,000 distinct CDR3 sequences, over 75% observed once, and the top ten hold 6% to 8.5%. The study, taken as a whole, reports: The authors reported partly convergent, partly personalized vaccine responses in identical twins.

As regards this clonotype: Its antigen is not known.

The gene calls are TRBV20-1 and TRBJ2-1; 12 bases agree with TRBD2. The TCR sequence derives from a woman younger than 35 who received the yellow fever vaccine. The sequencing used T cells from blood (PBMCs), unsorted or a sorted subset (not recorded which), collected before or after yellow fever vaccination (not recorded which). The CDR3 here is CSALAGGHGGNEQFF. The CDR3 coding sequence is TGCAGTGCCCTAGCGGGAGGGCATGGGGGCAATGAGCAGTTCTTC.